This entry concerns a single TCR beta chain. Its antigen is not identified. The CDR3 sequence is 14 residues long. V was pared by 3 bases and J by 4 bases, with 6 bases of the junction left unmatched. Per germline, CDR1 DFQATT and CDR2 SNEGSKA (reference sequence). The data belong to a study of CD8 T cells in ankylosing spondylitis. Study results and limitations: For ankylosing spondylitis blood, a TCR beta motif of seven to nine highly homologous variants appeared characteristic. Disease-linked clones, CD8+, were relatively rare in peripheral blood.

TCRdb used MiXCR to reprocess the 5' RACE reads, holding one entry per CDR3 protein. Of tens of thousands of distinct CDR3 sequences in the sample, under 30% were seen once. The origin of this receptor is a male donor with ankylosing spondylitis or in good health (not recorded which). This chain uses TRBV20-1 with TRBJ2-3, with 8 bases aligning to TRBD1. Sequenced input: blood, either unsorted or a sorted T cell fraction (not recorded which). CDR3 sequence reads: CSASAAGGADTQYF. CDR3 coding DNA: TGCAGTGCTAGCGCCGCAGGGGGCGCAGATACGCAGTATTTT.